One sample yielded the 32 T cell receptor beta chains listed below, sequenced in a study of cytomegalovirus exposure and HLA in healthy donors. Use of 60 Vbeta and 13 Jbeta primers characterized the PCR. Repertoires were generated with immunoSEQ multiplex PCR, while TCRdb's copy carries only in-frame clones and drops some. The table has 280,000 or so clones, about 90% seen once; the top ten hold approximately 2.2%. The sample comprised PBMCs. Every receptor here comes from a woman aged 18-29 years in good health and CMV-seronegative.

The chain employs TRBV5-1 and TRBJ1-2; 7 bases match TRBD1. Germline values: CDR1 SGHRS, CDR2 YFSETQ. V trimming: 0 bases; J trimming: 3 bases; junction bases outside the gene matches: 5. The CDR3 is 15 amino acids. This CDR3 is CASSLAGGIDYGYTF. CDR3 nucleotide sequence: TGCGCCAGCAGCTTGGCAGGGGGTATTGACTATGGCTACACCTTC.

The chain is built from TRBV29-1 and TRBJ1-1, with a weak D call TRBD1 (5 bases). CDR3 length: 12 residues. Germline V lookup: CDR1 SQVTM, CDR2 ANQGSEA. Trimming took off 6 bases at V and 7 bases at J, with 15 bases between the two ends. The DNA for the CDR3 is TGCAGCGTGGCCATACAGGCTTTTGAAGCTTTCTTT. This codes for CSVAIQAFEAFF.

The rearrangement uses TRBV27 and TRBJ2-7; the D gene is possibly TRBD2 (7 bases). The V gene's germline CDR1 is MNHEY and CDR2 SMNVEV (reference sequence). The germline V and J ends were trimmed by 4 bases and 2 bases, with 15 bases remaining between them. The length of the CDR3 is 15 residues. The CDR3 sequence: CASSWGRGTTYEQYF. The CDR3 DNA reads TGTGCCAGCAGTTGGGGGAGGGGGACAACCTACGAGCAGTACTTC.

The rearrangement uses TRBV9 and TRBJ2-2; TRBD2 is a possible D gene (6 bases). Looked up from germline, CDR1 is SGDLS and CDR2 is YYNGEE. The length of the CDR3 is 14 residues. The V end was cut by 4 bases, the J end by 3 bases, with 10 bases between. The CDR3 region is CASSPGVYTGELFF. The CDR3, as DNA: TGTGCCAGCAGCCCGGGAGTATACACCGGGGAGCTGTTTTTT.

The chain carries TRBV6-5 and TRBJ2-1; 12 bases align to TRBD2. The trim removed 2 bases at V and 9 bases at J, leaving 5 bases unmatched. The CDR3 totals 15 residues. Germline V gives CDR1 MNHEY, CDR2 SVGAGI. The CDR3 reads CASSYPTSGGCEQFF. CDR3 coding DNA: TGTGCCAGCAGTTACCCGACTAGCGGGGGATGTGAGCAGTTCTTC.

The rearrangement uses TRBV18 and TRBJ2-1; TRBD2 matches 9 bases. Germline values: CDR1 KGHSH, CDR2 LQKENI. The CDR3 loop spans 17 amino acids. V lost 3 bases and J lost 9; bases outside the gene matches: 15. The CDR3 region is CASSPVGGSGGSVEQFF. The CDR3 DNA follows: TGTGCCAGCTCACCTGTCGGTGGTAGCGGGGGATCCGTTGAGCAGTTCTTC. Based on the CDR3 plus reference TRBV18 and TRBJ2-1, the full variable domain is NAGVMQNPRHLVRRRGQEARLRCSPMKGHSHVYWYRQLPEEGLKFMVYLQKENIIDESGMPKERFSAEFPKEGPSILRIQQVVRGDSAAYFCASSPVGGSGGSVEQFFGPGTRLTVL.

This clone was seen more than once but under ten times. The chain uses TRBV7-3 and TRBJ1-2; D gene unclear. CDR1 and CDR2 from the germline V gene are SGHTA and FQGTGA. The CDR3 has 15 amino acids. Trimming took 0 bases from V and 4 from J, leaving 12 bases between them. In DNA form, the CDR3 reads TGTGCCAGCAGCTTAACGCCGGGTGGATCCTATGGCTACACCTTC. Translating gives CASSLTPGGSYGYTF. Full variable domain (rest looked up from reference TRBV7-3 and TRBJ1-2): GAGVSQTPSNKVTEKGKYVELRCDPISGHTALYWYRQSLGQGPEFLIYFQGTGAADDSGLPNDRFFAVRPEGSVSTLKIQRTERGDSAVYLCASSLTPGGSYGYTFGSGTRLTVV.

This chain joins TRBV18 and TRBJ2-2; 9 nucleotides agree with TRBD1. Germline-derived CDR1 and CDR2 are KGHSH and LQKENI. The CDR3 totals 15 residues. J gave up 7 bases and V 0 bases, and 3 bases lay outside the gene matches. The CDR3 loop reads CASSPPDRGIGELFF. CDR3 coding DNA: TGTGCCAGCTCACCACCAGACAGGGGGATCGGGGAGCTGTTTTTT.

The V call is TRBV6-1, the J call TRBJ2-1; TRBD2 aligns across 9 bases. After removal of 3 bases from V and 4 bases from J, the junction contained 7 bases not matched to a gene. The CDR3 is 16 residues long. Germline CDR1 is MNHNS and CDR2 is SASEGT. The CDR3 loop is CASSDAGGPIYNEQFF. The CDR3 DNA sequence: TGTGCCAGCAGTGACGCGGGGGGGCCTATTTACAATGAGCAGTTCTTC.

The chain carries TRBV11-1 and TRBJ1-5; D unresolved. This CDR3 has 16 amino acids. From germline, CDR1 is SGHAT and CDR2 FQDESV (reference sequence). V lost 0 bases and J 5 bases, leaving 14 bases between the germline ends. CDR3 protein: CASSLAAARGDQPQHF. For the CDR3, the DNA is TGTGCCAGCAGCTTAGCGGCGGCCCGGGGTGATCAGCCCCAGCATTTT.

This chain links TRBV9 with TRBJ2-5, with 11 bases fitting TRBD2. Losses at the gene ends were 0 bases for V and 2 bases for J; bases not matched to a gene: 3. Germline CDR1 is SGDLS and CDR2 is YYNGEE. The CDR3 has 16 amino acids. As DNA, the CDR3 is TGTGCCAGCAGCGTAGCTGCTAGCGGGGGGCAAGAGACCCAGTACTTC. Translated, it gives CASSVAASGGQETQYF.

The gene calls are TRBV19 and TRBJ2-5; 13 nucleotides agree with TRBD2. Per germline, CDR1 LNHDA and CDR2 SQIVND (reference sequence). The ends lost 10 bases at V and 5 bases at J; junction bases unmatched: 7. The CDR3 spans 14 residues. CDR3 protein: CATRTSGGLETQYF. The DNA for the CDR3 is TGTGCCACCCGGACTAGCGGGGGTCTTGAGACCCAGTACTTC.

The chain combines TRBV5-5 with TRBJ1-6; D unclear. V gave up 2 bases and J gave up 7 bases, with 25 bases separating them. Germline CDR1 SGHKS, CDR2 YYEKEE (reference sequence). The CDR3 covers 19 residues. DNA of the CDR3: TGTGCCAGCAGCTTATTTCCTAAACTAGAGAGGGCTCGGAATTCACCCCTCCACTTT. This translates into CASSLFPKLERARNSPLHF.

This clone was recorded a few times. The gene calls are TRBV18 and TRBJ1-4, with unresolved D. This CDR3 region has 14 residues. Germline loops: CDR1 KGHSH, CDR2 LQKENI. V was cut by 2 bases and J by 3 bases, with 7 bases left in between. Written as DNA, the CDR3 is TGTGCCAGCTCACCATTGGAGGCTAATGAAAAACTGTTTTTT. It encodes CASSPLEANEKLFF.

Comments on this clone: This sample also contains other DNA sequences that code for the same CDR3. V gene TRBV9 combines with J gene TRBJ2-3; no definite D call. V was clipped by 4 bases and J by 1 base, with 4 bases between them. CDR1 is SGDLS, CDR2 YYNGEE, per germline. The CDR3 spans 12 residues. CDR3 bases: TGTGCCAGCAGCCGGGGCACAGATACGCAGTATTTT. This encodes CASSRGTDTQYF.

The chain combines TRBV6-5 with TRBJ1-4; 7 nucleotides align to TRBD1. The germline V gene has CDR1 MNHEY and CDR2 SVGAGI. The CDR3 has 14 amino acids. The V and J ends lost 7 bases and 10 bases, in that order; junction bases with no gene match: 12. The CDR3 spells CASTPQTGIGKLFF. As DNA, the CDR3 is TGTGCCAGCACCCCTCAGACAGGGATCGGAAAACTGTTTTTT.

The chain joins TRBV9 to TRBJ1-2; 11 nucleotides match TRBD1. Germline CDR1 and CDR2: SGDLS and YYNGEE. V was pared by 3 bases and J by 7 bases, with 8 bases of the junction left unmatched. This CDR3 has 15 amino acids. The CDR3 DNA sequence: TGTGCCAGCAGCGCTTTAGGGACAGGGGGTGCTGGCTACACCTTC. As protein: CASSALGTGGAGYTF.

This chain uses TRBV30 with TRBJ1-4; a weak D match, TRBD1 (5 bases). CDR3 length: 13 residues. Germline V gene sequence: CDR1 GTSNPN, CDR2 SVGIG (reference sequence). V was shortened by 3 bases and J by 5 bases, with 10 bases between the two germline ends. In DNA form, the CDR3 reads TGTGCCTGGAGGCCGCAGGGAAATGAAAAACTGTTTTTT. It specifies CAWRPQGNEKLFF. Filled out from reference TRBV30 and TRBJ1-4, the complete variable domain reads SQTIHQWPATLVQPVGSPLSLECTVEGTSNPNLYWYRQAAGRGLQLLFYSVGIGQISSEVPQNLSASRPQDRQFILSSKKLLLSDSGFYLCAWRPQGNEKLFFGSGTQLSVL.

This chain links TRBV5-1 with TRBJ2-1; 7 bases line up with TRBD1. The germline V gene encodes CDR1 SGHRS and CDR2 YFSETQ. Trimming took 4 bases from V and 10 from J; bases not matched to a gene: 2. CDR3 length equals 11 residues. The chain's CDR3 is CASSLTGEQFF. CDR3 in DNA: TGCGCCAGCAGCCTGACAGGGGAGCAGTTCTTC.

V gene TRBV7-2 combines with J gene TRBJ2-1; TRBD2 matches at 11 bases. The J segment lost 6 bases and the V segment lost 3 bases, leaving 10 bases of the junction unmatched. This CDR3 comprises 17 residues. The germline CDR1 and CDR2 sequences are SGHTA and FQGNSA. This CDR3 reads CASSLGGLAGGLNEQFF. CDR3 coding DNA: TGTGCCAGCAGCTTGGGGGGCTTAGCGGGGGGGCTCAATGAGCAGTTCTTC. Supplemented by reference TRBV7-2 and TRBJ2-1, the full variable domain reads GAGVSQSPSNKVTEKGKDVELRCDPISGHTALYWYRQSLGQGLEFLIYFQGNSAPDKSGLPSDRFSAERTGGSVSTLTIQRTQQEDSAVYLCASSLGGLAGGLNEQFFGPGTRLTVL.

The gene calls are TRBV6-5 and TRBJ1-2; D possibly corresponds to TRBD1 (5 bases). V lost 4 bases and J lost 0, with 12 bases in between. Germline loops: CDR1 MNHEY, CDR2 SVGAGI. The CDR3 consists of 15 residues. CDR3 region: CASSSPGRTNYGYTF. DNA for the CDR3: TGTGCCAGCAGTTCTCCAGGGAGGACTAACTATGGCTACACCTTC.

The J gene is TRBJ2-7, the V gene TRBV5-6; D gene unclear. Germline V gene lookup returns CDR1 SGHDT and CDR2 YYEEEE. V lost 0 bases to trimming and J lost 5 bases, with 9 bases between them. There are 13 residues in the CDR3. The CDR3 loop is CASSLGRFDEQYF. In DNA, the CDR3 is TGTGCCAGCAGCTTGGGCAGATTCGACGAGCAGTACTTC.

This chain links TRBV27 with TRBJ2-5; TRBD2 agrees at 13 bases. The end of the DNA aligns better with TRBJ2-7, so the J call may be wrong. The CDR3 is 19 amino acids. Germline lookup yields CDR1 MNHEY and CDR2 SMNVEV (reference sequence). The CDR3 is CASRTTSGGAPWDFYEQYF. CDR3 bases: TGTGCCAGCAGGACCACTAGCGGGGGGGCCCCGTGGGATTTTTACGAGCAGTACTTC.

The J gene is TRBJ2-1, the V gene TRBV5-1, with 7 bases matching TRBD1. The V gene end was trimmed by 3 bases and the J gene end by 5 bases; junction bases not matched to a gene: 8. Germline CDR1 is SGHRS and CDR2 is YFSETQ. The CDR3 is made up of 15 amino acids. CDR3 residues: CASSSGQVGNNEQFF. In DNA, the CDR3 is TGCGCCAGCAGCTCCGGACAGGTGGGGAACAATGAGCAGTTCTTC.

This chain uses TRBV19 with TRBJ1-1, with a weak D call TRBD1 (5 bases). V lost 1 base to trimming and J lost 1 base, with 10 bases between them. Germline assignment: CDR1 LNHDA and CDR2 SQIVND (reference sequence). The CDR3 is made up of 15 amino acids. The CDR3 reads CASSIGSGGNTEAFF. In DNA form, the CDR3 reads TGTGCCAGTAGTATAGGCTCGGGGGGGAACACTGAAGCTTTCTTT.

The chain uses TRBV12-2 and TRBJ1-4. TRBV12-2 is a listed pseudogene. This CDR3 region has 11 residues. The CDR3 protein is CASRLRGGLFF. The DNA of the CDR3 is TGTGCAAGTCGCCTACGGGGGGGACTGTTTTTT.

V gene TRBV7-2 combines with J gene TRBJ2-3, with D possibly matching TRBD1 (5 bases). Germline V gene data show CDR1 as SGHTA and CDR2 as FQGNSA. This CDR3 comprises 17 residues. V was pared by 4 bases and J by 0 bases, with 17 bases between. The CDR3 DNA reads TGTGCCAGCAGCTCGCCCTACAGGATCTCTAGCACAGATACGCAGTATTTT. Its translation: CASSSPYRISSTDTQYF. The variable domain in full, completed from reference TRBV7-2 and TRBJ2-3, reads GAGVSQSPSNKVTEKGKDVELRCDPISGHTALYWYRQSLGQGLEFLIYFQGNSAPDKSGLPSDRFSAERTGGSVSTLTIQRTQQEDSAVYLCASSSPYRISSTDTQYFGPGTRLTVL.

This sequence joins TRBV19 and TRBJ1-1, with D maybe TRBD1 (5 bases). The length of the CDR3 is 14 residues. The ends were cut back, 4 bases at V and 5 bases at J, with 14 bases in the middle. Germline V lookup: CDR1 LNHDA, CDR2 SQIVND (reference sequence). The CDR3 DNA follows: TGTGCCAGTAGTACCCTTAGGGGTGGGACTGAAGCTTTCTTT. Translating it yields CASSTLRGGTEAFF.

The genes are TRBV2 and TRBJ1-4; possible D gene TRBD1, 5 bases. The CDR3 is 15 residues long. V was shortened by 2 bases and J by 10 bases, with 17 bases between the two germline ends. Germline assignment: CDR1 SNHLY and CDR2 FYNNEI. The CDR3 DNA reads as TGTGCCAGCAGTGAATATGAGGTGGGGGAGGGAAAACTGTTTTTT. This encodes CASSEYEVGEGKLFF.

V and J are TRBV18 and TRBJ1-2; TRBD1 matches at 9 bases. After removal of 0 bases from V and 5 bases from J, the junction contained 7 bases not matched to a gene. CDR1 is KGHSH, CDR2 LQKENI, per germline. The CDR3 length is 16 residues. In DNA form, the CDR3 reads TGTGCCAGCTCACCACCGGGACAGGGATCACCATATGGCTACACCTTC. This gives the protein CASSPPGQGSPYGYTF. The full variable domain, in which reference TRBV18 and TRBJ1-2 provide the parts outside the CDR3, is NAGVMQNPRHLVRRRGQEARLRCSPMKGHSHVYWYRQLPEEGLKFMVYLQKENIIDESGMPKERFSAEFPKEGPSILRIQQVVRGDSAAYFCASSPPGQGSPYGYTFGSGTRLTVV.

The count of this clone is one. In DNA form, the CDR3 reads TGTGCCAGTAGTATAGGTCGGGAGGGGTACGAGCAGTACTTC. Translation: CASSIGREGYEQYF. The chain links TRBV19 to TRBJ2-7; 8 bases map to TRBD2. This CDR3 spans 14 amino acids. CDR1 is LNHDA, CDR2 SQIVND, per germline (reference sequence). The V and J ends lost 1 base and 4 bases, in that order; junction bases with no gene match: 3.

The chain carries TRBV25-1 and TRBJ1-5; TRBD1 is a possible D gene (5 bases). The CDR3 loop spans 14 amino acids. CDR1 is MGHDK, CDR2 SYGVNS, per germline. With 1 base removed from V and 4 bases from J, the gap between germline ends came to 8 bases. DNA for the CDR3: TGTGCCAGCAGTGAATTTGACAGAAATCAGCCCCAGCATTTT. It codes for CASSEFDRNQPQHF.